Below are 19 T cell receptor beta chains sequenced from a single sample in a study of T cell repertoires in cytomegalovirus infection (dated by TCRdb to 2018 to 2020). The sequencer listed for this sample is Illumina HiSeq 1500. Through fastp at Q25 and MiXCR, TCRdb rebuilt clones from the public reads, retaining in-frame beta chains. Each entry merges the rows of one CDR3 protein and shows their most common DNA and genes. This sample lists fewer than 1,000,000 distinct CDR3 sequences; about a third were detected once. Over 10% of the sample is taken by the ten largest. Interpreted using the paper, the treatment or condition label stands for: in vitro stimulation with specific CMV peptide epitopes to enrich CMV-specific T cells. No antigen has been assigned to these receptors. This material consisted of cultured CD8+ T cells from PBMCs, taken from culture after CMV antigen stimulation. The receptors stem from a human donor in good health (CMV status not recorded). Some clones in this sample may be carry-over from other donors' samples.

A few counts support this clonotype. V gene TRBV28 combines with J gene TRBJ2-5; the D gene is possibly TRBD1 (6 bases). CDR1 is MDHEN and CDR2 is SYDVKM in the germline V gene. There are 16 residues in the CDR3. Deletions cut 5 bases from V and 2 bases from J, with 18 bases between. The CDR3 region has the DNA TGTGCCAGCAGTCCGCCTTGGACAGAAACTCAAGAGACCCAGTACTTC. It yields the protein CASSPPWTETQETQYF. The entire variable domain, with the rest obtained from reference TRBV28 and TRBJ2-5, is as follows: DVKVTQSSRYLVKRTGEKVFLECVQDMDHENMFWYRQDPGLGLRLIYFSYDVKMKEKGDIPEGYSVSREKKERFSLILESASTNQTSMYLCASSPPWTETQETQYFGPGTRLLVL.

This CDR3 is CATSRDRSSRGNEQFF. CDR3 in DNA: TGTGCCACCAGCAGAGACAGGTCTAGTCGGGGGAATGAGCAGTTCTTC. This chain connects TRBV15 to TRBJ2-1, with TRBD2 as a possible D gene (6 bases). The CDR3 contains 16 residues. CDR1 and CDR2 (germline): LNHNV, YYDKDF (reference sequence). V was pared by 0 bases and J by 7 bases, with 16 bases between.

Points on this clonotype: Just one base apart from a much larger clone, this may be a read error. This chain connects TRBV7-4 to TRBJ2-7; D possibly corresponds to TRBD1 (5 bases). Germline V lookup: CDR1 SGHVT, CDR2 SQSDAQ. V was clipped by 5 bases and J by 2 bases, with 16 bases between them. CDR3 length: 15 residues. As DNA, the CDR3 is TGTGCCAGCAGCCCCCCGAGTGAAGGGGCCTACGAGCAGTACTTC. Its translation: CASSPPSEGAYEQYF.

This chain uses TRBV3-1 with TRBJ2-7; D remains ambiguous. This CDR3 contains 13 residues. The germline gives CDR1 LGHDT, CDR2 YNNKEL (reference sequence). The V gene lost 6 bases and the J gene lost 5 bases, with 14 bases spanning the gap. This CDR3 reads CASRPRAKDEQYF. DNA for the CDR3: TGTGCCAGCAGACCCCGGGCGAAGGACGAGCAGTACTTC.

This clonotype showed up just a few times. The chain is built from TRBV4-3 and TRBJ1-5, with a weak D call TRBD1 (6 bases). The V gene's germline CDR1 is LGHNA and CDR2 YSLEER. The CDR3 is 14 residues long. V dropped 1 base and J dropped 10 bases, with 14 bases sitting between them. The CDR3 region has the DNA TGCGCCAGCAGCCAAGGGGGAGGGGGGGGCCCCCAGCATTTT. Protein product: CASSQGGGGGPQHF.

As DNA, the CDR3 is TGTGCCAGCAGGCCCCCCAGGGGGCGAGAGACCCAGTACTTC. Its protein is CASRPPRGRETQYF. The chain is built from TRBV6-8 and TRBJ2-5, with 8 bases identical to TRBD1. The length of the CDR3 is 14 residues. The germline CDR1 and CDR2 sequences are MNHGY and SAAAGT. Trimming took 6 bases from V and 4 from J; bases not matched to a gene: 7.

The chain links TRBV6-5 to TRBJ1-2; D ambiguous. The germline CDR1 and CDR2 sequences are MNHEY and SVGAGI. The V end lost 2 bases, the J end lost 4 bases, and 17 bases lay between the germline ends. The CDR3 length is 16 residues. Here the CDR3 reads CASSYTRGPQLYGYTF. DNA of the CDR3: TGTGCCAGCAGTTACACCCGTGGACCGCAACTCTATGGCTACACCTTC.

This clonotype occurred a few times. The V call is TRBV7-9, the J call TRBJ2-1, with D possibly matching TRBD1 (6 bases). The CDR3 length is 16 residues. The V end was cut by 3 bases, the J end by 5 bases, with 17 bases between. Germline V gene sequence: CDR1 SEHNR, CDR2 FQNEAQ (reference sequence). CDR3 amino acids: CASSFTGHLSNNEQFF. The CDR3 nucleotides are TGTGCCAGCAGCTTCACGGGACACCTTTCCAACAATGAGCAGTTCTTC.

V and J are TRBV11-2 and TRBJ1-3; D remains ambiguous. The ends were cut back, 10 bases at V and 8 bases at J, with 21 bases in the middle. The germline CDR1 and CDR2 sequences are SGHAT and FQNNGV. The CDR3 is 14 residues long. CDR3 sequence (DNA): TGTGCCACTAAGTGGGTCGCCGGGCCGTACACCATATATTTT. This encodes CATKWVAGPYTIYF.

The chain links TRBV7-6 to TRBJ1-4, with a possible D match to TRBD1 (5 bases). The ends were cut back, 8 bases at V and 7 bases at J, with 14 bases in the middle. Per germline, CDR1 SGHVS and CDR2 FNYEAQ. CDR3 length: 13 residues. CDR3 coding DNA: TGTGCCAGCCGTAGGGAGGGGTCTGAAAAACTGTTTTTT. It yields the protein CASRREGSEKLFF.

V gene TRBV19 combines with J gene TRBJ2-1; no firm D call. V lost 3 bases and J 3 bases, leaving 15 bases between the germline ends. The V gene's germline CDR1 is LNHDA and CDR2 SQIVND (reference sequence). This CDR3 is 16 amino acids long. CDR3 in amino acids: CASSMYVNRRYNEQFF. For the CDR3, the DNA is TGTGCCAGTAGTATGTATGTCAACCGACGCTACAATGAGCAGTTCTTC.

The V call is TRBV5-1, the J call TRBJ2-3; either TRBD1 or TRBD2 may fit D (5 bases each). CDR1 is SGHRS, CDR2 YFSETQ, per germline. The CDR3 is 16 residues long. Trimming took 3 bases from V and 5 from J, leaving 19 bases between them. The CDR3 nucleotides are TGCGCCAGCAGCTATCTCGGGGACCCTGACCGAGATACGCAGTATTTT. This gives the protein CASSYLGDPDRDTQYF.

V and J are TRBV2 and TRBJ1-1; D uncertain. This CDR3 has 11 residues. Germline V gives CDR1 SNHLY, CDR2 FYNNEI. The germline V and J ends were trimmed by 7 bases and 8 bases, with 11 bases remaining between them. The CDR3 DNA reads TGTGCCAGCATAGGATCGTGGGAAGCTTTCTTT. Translation gives CASIGSWEAFF.

CDR3 protein: CASRGTGGSNTGELFF. The CDR3 DNA follows: TGTGCCAGTAGGGGGACGGGCGGATCCAACACCGGGGAGCTGTTTTTT. This chain links TRBV19 with TRBJ2-2, with D possibly called TRBD1 or TRBD2 (5 bases each). Deletions cut 6 bases from V and 2 bases from J, with 16 bases between. The V gene's germline CDR1 is LNHDA and CDR2 SQIVND (reference sequence). CDR3 length equals 16 residues.

This clonotype was seen only a few times. The genes are TRBV19 and TRBJ2-1; 9 bases are a match to TRBD2. The CDR3 has 16 residues. CDR1 is LNHDA, CDR2 SQIVND, per germline (reference sequence). V gave up 3 bases and J gave up 7 bases; unmatched junction bases: 10. The CDR3 protein is CASSMSGGGAVNEQFF. DNA of the CDR3: TGTGCCAGTAGTATGTCTGGCGGGGGGGCCGTAAATGAGCAGTTCTTC. The entire variable domain, with the rest obtained from reference TRBV19 and TRBJ2-1, is as follows: DGGITQSPKYLFRKEGQNVTLSCEQNLNHDAMYWYRQDPGQGLRLIYYSQIVNDFQKGDIAEGYSVSREKKESFPLTVTSAQKNPTAFYLCASSMSGGGAVNEQFFGPGTRLTVL.

The rearrangement links TRBV2 to TRBJ2-3, with 7 bases lining up with TRBD2. This CDR3 comprises 15 residues. Germline-derived CDR1 and CDR2 are SNHLY and FYNNEI. The V gene end was trimmed by 7 bases and the J gene end by 4 bases; junction bases not matched to a gene: 11. The CDR3 spells CASTQAGPPPDTQYF. For the CDR3, the DNA is TGTGCCAGCACCCAAGCGGGGCCTCCACCAGATACGCAGTATTTT.

J is TRBJ1-5 and V is TRBV4-2; TRBD1 matches 7 bases. V lost 4 bases and J lost 1; bases outside the gene matches: 7. CDR3 length: 16 amino acids. CDR1 is LGHNA, CDR2 YNFKEQ, per germline. The CDR3 reads CASSRTTGKSNQPQHF. The CDR3 DNA sequence: TGTGCCAGCAGCCGGACGACAGGGAAAAGCAATCAGCCCCAGCATTTT.

The chain links TRBV5-6 to TRBJ2-7, with a tentative D call TRBD1 (6 bases). Germline V CDR1 and CDR2: SGHDT, YYEEEE. The CDR3 has 14 amino acids. V was pared by 6 bases and J by 5 bases, with 18 bases between. The CDR3 nucleotides are TGTGCCAGCACCCCCTGGCAGGGGACCGACGAGCAGTACTTC. Its translation is CASTPWQGTDEQYF.

The chain couples TRBV28 to TRBJ2-7; D perhaps matches TRBD2 (5 bases). CDR1 and CDR2 (germline): MDHEN, SYDVKM. The CDR3 loop spans 14 amino acids. Trimming took 4 bases from V and 7 from J, leaving 17 bases between them. The CDR3 DNA follows: TGTGCCAGCAGTTCCGACGGGGAAGGTTTGGAGCAGTACGTC. Protein sequence: CASSSDGEGLEQYV.